Reported below is one T cell receptor (beta chain). Which antigen it targets is not known. Per-base qualities were not stored, and no clone one base away is much larger. Participants in the prospective study were aged about 18 to 90 years, lived in about two dozen United States geographic areas, and enrolled through a virtual design. In the prospective study, participants were assigned to cohorts based on the clinical history participants reported in a screening survey and a study questionnaire. Recovered participants in ImmuneRACE Cohort 3 were defined as having two consecutive negative NP/OP PCR tests, clearance from a healthcare professional, or resolution of symptoms. Mobile phlebotomists in the prospective study collected whole blood, serum and a nasopharyngeal or oropharyngeal swab from every participant. Prospective study participants could optionally give additional blood draws and questionnaires over an approximately two-month period. Blood samples from the prospective study were shipped frozen or at room temperature prior to DNA extraction.

The source of the sample is a study of blood T cell repertoires in COVID-19 (TCRdb year 2020). As for the study more broadly: Samples covering the acute and convalescent phases of COVID-19 were provided by collaborators in the United States, Italy and Spain. The sample metadata nearly always contained a de-identified subject ID, COVID-19 status, age in years and sex. The dataset comprised deeply sampled blood TCRbeta repertoires from subjects exposed to, actively infected with, or recovered from COVID-19. Samples were obtained from the ongoing ImmuneRACE study (first 160 participants) and from 1,254 subjects provided by 6 global collaborators. The repertoires were released in a freely available public database meant as a resource for research on the immune response to SARS-CoV-2. HLA class I and class II types, where available, came from metadata supplied by the sample provider rather than from assay-based typing. The prospective study material was composed of cDNA or gDNA derived from T cells, B-cell-depleted T cells, or PBMCs. The study at large found these results: The amount of clinical and demographic metadata varied by source and participant and was provided uncurated.

TCRbeta CDR3 regions were amplified from genomic DNA using the immunoSEQ Assay, a bias-controlled multiplex PCR. As for the original processing: Nucleated cell counts per sample were estimated from amplification of reference gene primers within the assay. Sequence reads were collapsed and filtered to measure the absolute abundance of every unique TCRbeta CDR3 rearrangement. For each sample, productive Simpson clonality was calculated by taking the square root of Simpson's diversity index across productive rearrangements. TCRdb's version of the immuneACCESS table is confined to in-frame rearrangements and falls short of the full clone set. An unresolved V gene accounts for under half of the shortfall where checked; the remainder is of unknown origin. V and J calls and clone size are as listed in that table; D and trimming were resolved from the DNA. Within this sample are about 250,000 clones, with more than 85% of them counted one time only. Under 9.5% of the sample belongs to the ten largest clones.

Sequences MGHDK (CDR1) and SYGVNS (CDR2) are obtained from the germline V gene. The CDR3 spans 18 residues, from the cysteine through the phenylalanine. This entry keeps only the CDR3 DNA: 54 bases, framed from base 1. V has 6 bases trimmed and J has 1 base trimmed; junction bases matching no gene number 16. The TCR originated in a man aged 35 to 55 who had recovered from COVID-19. Input material: PBMCs or T cells enriched from blood (not recorded which). The sequence links TRBV25-1 to TRBJ2-3; 7 bases in between match TRBD2. CDR3 region: CASSRRSEASGRTDTQYF. The DNA is as follows: TGTGCCAGCAGCCGACGGAGTGAGGCTAGCGGACGCACAGATACGCAGTATTTT.